Here is one T cell receptor (beta chain) with its context. Its target is not known. An end of the junction does not agree with germline; a read error may underlie this. This sample was taken from a study of blood T cells in healthy people across ages. Overall study results and limits: PBMCs went unsorted, and a conclusive naive versus antigen-experienced comparison was therefore prevented. TCR beta diversity per million T cells fell roughly linearly with age.

Donors gave roughly 10 milliliters of peripheral blood apiece. The use of a sample-barcoded 5' primer and a J-beta primer mix characterized a second PCR of roughly 7 to 11 cycles. With 12 random nucleotides, a template-switch adaptor tagged each individual cDNA molecule. Each CDR3 protein is one row after TCRdb ran MiXCR on the 5' RACE reads. Among about 1 million distinct CDR3 sequences listed, under 45% were seen once. This TCR came from a woman in her fifties or sixties in good health. The material sequenced was blood.

The DNA of the CDR3 is TGTACCAGCAGTGAAATCTACGAGCAGTACTTC. It yields the protein CTSSEIYEQYF. The genes are TRBV6-1 and TRBJ2-7; no clear D gene. The CDR3 contains 11 residues. Germline V gene data show CDR1 as MNHNS and CDR2 as SASEGT.